This T cell receptor (beta chain) was found in a study of shared clonotypes between healthy human individuals (dated by TCRdb to 2019 to 2021). Some background on the complete study: The cohort included a few men and a couple of women between 18 and 49 years of age. Blood TCR repertoires of about five healthy adults were deeply sequenced to estimate repertoire size and the extent of clonotype sharing between individuals. To increase sequencing depth and limit assay-specific biases, different laboratories used diverse techniques to prepare libraries and sequence TCR repertoires. Between about 0.8 and 9 billion PBMCs per donor were obtained by leukapheresis.

Using the deep immunoSEQ assay, TCR CDR3 regions were amplified from genomic DNA by multiplex PCR. For each cell subset, the extracted genomic DNA was distributed evenly across all wells of several immunoSEQ 96-well plates, and each plate served as one replicate. For unsorted PBMC, each replicate PCR was loaded with roughly 0.3 ug genomic DNA, equivalent to 25,000 to 35,000 T cell genomes. Ten immunoSEQ deep assay plates were used to sequence the unsorted PBMC genomic DNA. Purified libraries were measured with a Qubit 3.0 fluorometer, size-checked on a Bioanalyzer 2100, and measured again with the KAPA Library Quantification kit. A separate single-read 150-cycle Illumina NextSeq 550 flow cell was used to sequence each immunoSEQ 96-well plate. Per the source publication's procedure: The immunoSEQ output contained only junctional sequences without quality scores, so filtering could not match that applied to full-length reads. To assign V/J genes and CDR3, sequences were annotated against IMGT germline references using PyIR, a Python wrapper for IgBLAST v1.9. Reads were filtered out if the reads had weak V/J assignments (E-value above 1e-6), no CDR3, stop codons, out-of-frame junctions, or ambiguous translated residues. A V3J clonotype was defined by an identical inferred V gene, J gene, and CDR3 amino acid sequence. Percentage overlap between repertoires was computed as shared unique clonotypes divided by the size of the smaller repertoire. Richness of each repertoire was evaluated using RTK rarefaction, the Chao1 estimator, and Recon v2.1 estimates of unobserved clonotypes. The clones in this table, taken by TCRdb from immuneACCESS, are in-frame only. Not every clone is retained; where verified, under half of the shortfall comes from an unresolved V gene, and the cause of the rest is unknown. V, J and clone size are those of that table, while D and trimming were read from the DNA. Across this sample there are 450,000 to 500,000 clones, with around 80% seen only once. Approximately 13% of the sample lies in the top ten.

Healthy HIV-negative adults with no recently reported acute infections or vaccinations were included as donors. Every donor was a Caucasian adult living in Nashville, Tennessee, USA. In the unsorted samples, roughly 90 million PBMCs were counted, and genomic DNA was extracted using the QIAamp DNA Blood Mini kit. Blood was obtained by leukapheresis, after which PBMCs were separated by Ficoll-Histopaque density gradient centrifugation and cryopreserved in liquid nitrogen vapor phase. V is cut by 5 bases and J by 3 bases, and the space between the germline ends is 27 bases. The CDR3 covers 19 residues, taking in both the cysteine and the phenylalanine. The only DNA kept is the CDR3, 57 bases in frame from the first base. CDR1 and CDR2 are read off the germline V gene as SGHVS and FNYEAQ. For this clone: Its antigen is not yet known. Qualities for individual bases were not recorded, and no much larger clone is one base off.

The full study reports these points: Sampling was limited to blood, and TCR repertoires in tissue likely differ from TCR repertoires in blood. Pairwise subsampling indicated that sequencing depth was expected to affect the degree of clonotype sharing among donors. Because the study included a small number of donors, the genetic and exposure-history diversity represented was limited.

The receptor was isolated from a woman aged 35 to 49 in good health. Some clones in this sample may be carry-over from other donors' samples. The V and J segments used are TRBV7-6 and TRBJ2-3; 7 matching bases give a weak D call of TRBD2. Source material: PBMCs. The CDR3 protein is CASSPLRGQGLEWTDTQYF. The sequenced DNA: TGTGCCAGCAGCCCATTGCGGGGGCAGGGACTTGAATGGACAGATACGCAGTATTTT.